This TCR beta chain was identified in a study of blood T cell repertoires in COVID-19. Study overall: Sources were T cells, B-cell-depleted T cells, or PBMCs; the material itself was cDNA or gDNA.

TCRdb keeps only in-frame clones here, not all; method: immunoSEQ multiplex PCR. The profile shows approximately 400,000 clones, about 91% of them singletons. The Seattle site enrolled patients during active infection and followed them longitudinally. This CDR3 contains 15 residues. V was trimmed by 8 bases and J by 3 bases, leaving 20 bases between them. Germline-derived CDR1 and CDR2 are MNHEY and SVGAGI. The V gene is TRBV6-5, the J gene TRBJ2-7; possible D gene TRBD1, 6 bases. This sequence was found in a woman aged 45-59 years with COVID-19, enrolled during active disease. The sample comprised peripheral blood. In DNA, the CDR3 is TGTGCCAGCCAGAAAGTGGGGACAAGGCTCTACGAGCAGTACTTC. Its translation is CASQKVGTRLYEQYF.